This T cell receptor beta chain was retrieved from a study of blood T cell repertoires in COVID-19. Study-level background: Sample material is recorded as cDNA or gDNA derived from T cells, B-cell-depleted T cells, or PBMCs.

With 0 bases removed from V and 5 bases from J, the gap between germline ends came to 10 bases. Germline V gene data show CDR1 as SEHNR and CDR2 as FQNEAQ (reference sequence). The CDR3 is made up of 14 amino acids. The data were produced by immunoSEQ multiplex PCR, yet TCRdb's version contains in-frame clones alone and is incomplete. The data hold 200,000 to 300,000 clones, with roughly 80% observed a single time. Source material: peripheral blood. The V call is TRBV7-9, the J call TRBJ1-1; the D gene is possibly TRBD1 (5 bases). The sequence came from a man aged 55-75 years with acute or convalescent COVID-19. This CDR3 reads CASSLAGRGTEAFF. For the CDR3, the DNA is TGTGCCAGCAGCTTAGCGGGGAGGGGAACTGAAGCTTTCTTT. Drawing the rest from reference TRBV7-9 and TRBJ1-1, the complete variable domain is DTGVSQNPRHKITKRGQNVTFRCDPISEHNRLYWYRQTLGQGPEFLTYFQNEAQLEKSRLLSDRFSAERPKGSFSTLEIQRTEQGDSAMYLCASSLAGRGTEAFFGQGTRLTVV.